The 6 T cell receptor beta chains below all came from one sample that was sequenced in a study of T cells after yellow fever vaccination. TCRdb re-analysed the 5' RACE reads in MiXCR, keeping a single row per CDR3 protein. The repertoire has some 350,000 distinct CDR3 sequences, 11% of them found once; the top ten carry roughly 18%. This specimen was PBMCs, taken on the day of the first yellow fever vaccination. The receptor set was obtained from a man aged 18 to 35 who received the YFV17D yellow fever vaccine.

This clonotype has only a few counts. The chain links TRBV7-2 to TRBJ2-5; 8 bases agree with TRBD1. V gave up 1 base and J gave up 6 bases; unmatched junction bases: 10. The germline gives CDR1 SGHTA, CDR2 FQGNSA. CDR3 length: 16 amino acids. In nucleotides, the CDR3 is TGTGCCAGCAGCTTAGTTTTGGACAGGGCTCGGAAGACCCAGTACTTC. It specifies CASSLVLDRARKTQYF.

Details on this clonotype: Mismatch with germline at one junction end may stem from a read error. The V gene is TRBV7-6, the J gene TRBJ1-5; TRBD1 is a possible D gene (5 bases). Germline CDR1 reads SGHVS; CDR2 reads FNYEAQ. The CDR3 length is 14 residues. This chain's CDR3 is CASSPDSGNQHQHF. CDR3 DNA sequence: TGTGCCAGCAGCCCTGACAGTGGCAATCAGCACCAGCATTTT.

This clonotype was seen only a few times. The chain recombines TRBV6-5 with TRBJ2-5; tentative D call: TRBD2 (6 bases). This CDR3 spans 13 amino acids. Germline CDR1 reads MNHEY; CDR2 reads SVGAGI. The V and J ends lost 4 bases and 5 bases respectively, with 11 bases between them. The CDR3 sequence is CASSWGGAETQYF. The CDR3 DNA is TGTGCCAGCAGTTGGGGCGGGGCGGAGACCCAGTACTTC.

This clonotype was seen ten or more times. The chain is built from TRBV4-1 and TRBJ2-3, with 9 bases fitting TRBD1. The V gene end was trimmed by 3 bases and the J gene end by 5 bases; junction bases not matched to a gene: 9. Germline CDR1 is MGHRA and CDR2 is YSYEKL. CDR3 length: 16 residues. The CDR3 sequence: CASSHRGQGLGDTQYF. DNA of the CDR3: TGCGCCAGCAGCCACCGAGGACAGGGGCTTGGAGATACGCAGTATTTT.

The V call is TRBV12-3 or TRBV12-4, the J call TRBJ2-3; D is perhaps TRBD2 (5 bases). Deletions cut 2 bases from V and 6 bases from J, with 12 bases between. CDR3 length equals 14 residues. The CDR3 bases are TGTGCCAGCAGTTTACTAGCTTTCCCGGATACGCAGTATTTT. As protein: CASSLLAFPDTQYF.

This clonotype has only a few counts. This sequence joins TRBV5-1 and TRBJ2-3; 10 bases are a match to TRBD2. The V segment lost 2 bases and the J segment 3 bases; nucleotides outside the gene matches: 3. This CDR3 spans 15 amino acids. Germline V CDR1 and CDR2: SGHRS, YFSETQ. The CDR3 coding sequence is TGCGCCAGCAGCTTAGCGGGGGGGGAGACAGATACGCAGTATTTT. It translates to CASSLAGGETDTQYF.